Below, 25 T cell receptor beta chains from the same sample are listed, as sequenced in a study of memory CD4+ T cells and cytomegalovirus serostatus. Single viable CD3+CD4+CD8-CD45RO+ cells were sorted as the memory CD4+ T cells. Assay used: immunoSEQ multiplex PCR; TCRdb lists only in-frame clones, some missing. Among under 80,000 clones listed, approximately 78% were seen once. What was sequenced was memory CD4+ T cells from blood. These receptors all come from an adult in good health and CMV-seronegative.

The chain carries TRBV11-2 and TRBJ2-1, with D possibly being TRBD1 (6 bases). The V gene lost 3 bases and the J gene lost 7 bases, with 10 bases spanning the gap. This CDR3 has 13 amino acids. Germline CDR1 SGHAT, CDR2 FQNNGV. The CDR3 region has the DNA TGTGCCAGCAGCTTGATACAGGGAAATGAGCAGTTCTTC. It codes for CASSLIQGNEQFF.

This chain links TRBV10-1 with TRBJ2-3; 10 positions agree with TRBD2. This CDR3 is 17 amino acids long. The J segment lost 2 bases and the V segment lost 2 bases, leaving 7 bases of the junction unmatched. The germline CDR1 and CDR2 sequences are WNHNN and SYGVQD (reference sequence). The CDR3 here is CASSEISAGGDTDTQYF. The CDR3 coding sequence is TGCGCCAGCAGTGAGATCTCAGCGGGAGGGGACACAGATACGCAGTATTTT.

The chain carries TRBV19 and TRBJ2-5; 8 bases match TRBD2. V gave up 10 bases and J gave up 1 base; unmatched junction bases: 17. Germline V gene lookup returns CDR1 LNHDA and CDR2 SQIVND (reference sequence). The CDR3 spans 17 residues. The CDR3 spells CATSSRGSGATQETQYF. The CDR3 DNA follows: TGTGCCACTTCGTCACGGGGTAGCGGGGCTACCCAAGAGACCCAGTACTTC.

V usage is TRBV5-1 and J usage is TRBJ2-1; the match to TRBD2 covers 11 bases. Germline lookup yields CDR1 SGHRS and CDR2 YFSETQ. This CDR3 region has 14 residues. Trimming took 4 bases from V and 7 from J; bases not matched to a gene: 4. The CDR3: CASSTRTSGNEQFF. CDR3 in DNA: TGCGCCAGCAGCACCCGGACTAGCGGGAATGAGCAGTTCTTC.

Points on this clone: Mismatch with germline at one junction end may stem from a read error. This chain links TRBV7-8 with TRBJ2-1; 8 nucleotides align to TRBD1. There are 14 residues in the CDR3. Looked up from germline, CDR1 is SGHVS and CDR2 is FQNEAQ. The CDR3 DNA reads TGTGCCAGCAGCTTATCGGACAGGGTGGGTGTTTGGGTCTTC. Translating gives CASSLSDRVGVWVF.

Here the CDR3 reads CASSTPGGYGYTF. The CDR3 DNA is TGTGCCAGTAGTACCCCAGGGGGCTATGGCTACACCTTC. This rearrangement joins TRBV19 to TRBJ1-2, with TRBD1 matching 7 bases. J was trimmed by 4 bases and V by 4 bases; bases with no gene match: 3. This CDR3 has 13 residues. Germline CDR1 LNHDA, CDR2 SQIVND (reference sequence).

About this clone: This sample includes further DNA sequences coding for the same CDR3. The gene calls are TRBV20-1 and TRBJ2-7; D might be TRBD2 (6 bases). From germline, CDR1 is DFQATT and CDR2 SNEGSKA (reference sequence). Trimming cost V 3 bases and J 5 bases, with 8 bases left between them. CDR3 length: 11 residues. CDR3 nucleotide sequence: TGCAGTGCTAGTAGCGGACACGAGCAGTACTTC. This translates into CSASSGHEQYF.

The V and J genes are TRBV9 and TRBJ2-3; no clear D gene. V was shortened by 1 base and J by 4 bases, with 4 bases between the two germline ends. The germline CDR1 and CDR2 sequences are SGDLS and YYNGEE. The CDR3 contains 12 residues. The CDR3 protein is CASSVMADTQYF. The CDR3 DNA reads TGTGCCAGCAGCGTAATGGCAGATACGCAGTATTTT.

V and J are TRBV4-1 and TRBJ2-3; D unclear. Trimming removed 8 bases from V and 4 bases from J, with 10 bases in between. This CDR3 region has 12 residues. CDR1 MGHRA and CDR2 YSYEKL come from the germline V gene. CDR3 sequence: CASASVADTQYF. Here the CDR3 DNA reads TGCGCCAGCGCCAGCGTAGCAGATACGCAGTATTTT.

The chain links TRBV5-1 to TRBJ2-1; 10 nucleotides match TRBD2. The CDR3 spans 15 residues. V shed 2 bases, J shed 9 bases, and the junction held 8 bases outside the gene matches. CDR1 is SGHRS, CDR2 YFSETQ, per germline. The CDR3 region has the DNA TGCGCCAGCAGCTTTAGGGCTAGCGGGAGTAGTGAGCAGTTCTTC. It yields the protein CASSFRASGSSEQFF. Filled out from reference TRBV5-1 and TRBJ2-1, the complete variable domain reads KAGVTQTPRYLIKTRGQQVTLSCSPISGHRSVSWYQQTPGQGLQFLFEYFSETQRNKGNFPGRFSGRQFSNSRSEMNVSTLELGDSALYLCASSFRASGSSEQFFGPGTRLTVL.

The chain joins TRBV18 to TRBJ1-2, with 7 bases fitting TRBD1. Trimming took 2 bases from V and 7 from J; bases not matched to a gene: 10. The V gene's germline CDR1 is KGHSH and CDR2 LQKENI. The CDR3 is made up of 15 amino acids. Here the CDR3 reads CASSPMPDREGGYTF. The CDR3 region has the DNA TGTGCCAGCTCACCAATGCCCGACAGGGAAGGTGGCTACACCTTC.

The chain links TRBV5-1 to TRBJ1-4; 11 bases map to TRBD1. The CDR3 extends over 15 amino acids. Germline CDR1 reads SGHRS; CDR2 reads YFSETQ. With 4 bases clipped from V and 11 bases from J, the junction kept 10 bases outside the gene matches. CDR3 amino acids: CASSPIGDRGEKLFF. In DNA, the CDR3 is TGCGCCAGCAGCCCCATCGGGGACAGGGGGGAGAAACTGTTTTTT. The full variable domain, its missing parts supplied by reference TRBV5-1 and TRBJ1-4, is KAGVTQTPRYLIKTRGQQVTLSCSPISGHRSVSWYQQTPGQGLQFLFEYFSETQRNKGNFPGRFSGRQFSNSRSEMNVSTLELGDSALYLCASSPIGDRGEKLFFGSGTQLSVL.

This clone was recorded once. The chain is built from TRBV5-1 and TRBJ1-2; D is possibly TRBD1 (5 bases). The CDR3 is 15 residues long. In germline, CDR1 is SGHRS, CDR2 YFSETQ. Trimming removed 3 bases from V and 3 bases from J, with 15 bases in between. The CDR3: CASSSGRPLDYGYTF. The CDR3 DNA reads TGCGCCAGCAGCTCGGGACGGCCATTGGACTATGGCTACACCTTC.

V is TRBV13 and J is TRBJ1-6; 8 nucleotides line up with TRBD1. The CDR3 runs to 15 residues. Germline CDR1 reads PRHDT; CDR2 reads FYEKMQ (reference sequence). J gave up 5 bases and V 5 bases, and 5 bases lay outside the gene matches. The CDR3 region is CASSPGQGHNSPLHF. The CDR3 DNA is TGTGCCAGCAGCCCAGGACAGGGACATAATTCACCCCTCCACTTT. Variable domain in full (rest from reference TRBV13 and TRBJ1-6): AAGVIQSPRHLIKEKRETATLKCYPIPRHDTVYWYQQGPGQDPQFLISFYEKMQSDKGSIPDRFSAQQFSDYHSELNMSSLELGDSALYFCASSPGQGHNSPLHFGNGTRLTVT.

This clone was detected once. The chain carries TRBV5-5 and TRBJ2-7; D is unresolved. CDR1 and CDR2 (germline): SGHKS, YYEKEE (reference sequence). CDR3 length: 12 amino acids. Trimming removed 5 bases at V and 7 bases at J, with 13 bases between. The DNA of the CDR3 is TGTGCCAGCAGTACCGATAGGTGGGAGCAGTACTTC. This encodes CASSTDRWEQYF.

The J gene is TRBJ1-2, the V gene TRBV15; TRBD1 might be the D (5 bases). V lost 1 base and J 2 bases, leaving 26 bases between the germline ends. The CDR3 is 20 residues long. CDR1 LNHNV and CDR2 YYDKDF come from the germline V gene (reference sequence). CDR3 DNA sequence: TGTGCCACCAGCAGAGTTGAAGGGTGGGGCACTTCCAAGCCCAACTATGGCTACACCTTC. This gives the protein CATSRVEGWGTSKPNYGYTF. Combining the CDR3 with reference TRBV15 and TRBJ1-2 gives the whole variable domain DAMVIQNPRYQVTQFGKPVTLSCSQTLNHNVMYWYQQKSSQAPKLLFHYYDKDFNNEADTPDNFQSRRPNTSFCFLDIRSPGLGDTAMYLCATSRVEGWGTSKPNYGYTFGSGTRLTVV.

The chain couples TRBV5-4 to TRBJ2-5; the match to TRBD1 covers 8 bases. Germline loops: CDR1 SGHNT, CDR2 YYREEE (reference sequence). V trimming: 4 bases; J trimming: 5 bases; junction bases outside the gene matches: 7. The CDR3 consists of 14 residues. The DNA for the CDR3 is TGTGCCAGCAGCCTGGACAGGGTAGGGGAGACCCAGTACTTC. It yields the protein CASSLDRVGETQYF.

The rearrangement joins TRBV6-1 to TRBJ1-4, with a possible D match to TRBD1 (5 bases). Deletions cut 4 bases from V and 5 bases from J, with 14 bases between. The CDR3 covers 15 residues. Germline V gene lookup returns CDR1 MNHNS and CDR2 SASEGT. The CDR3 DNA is TGTGCCAGCAGTGCCTATAAAGGGGTCAATGAAAAACTGTTTTTT. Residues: CASSAYKGVNEKLFF.

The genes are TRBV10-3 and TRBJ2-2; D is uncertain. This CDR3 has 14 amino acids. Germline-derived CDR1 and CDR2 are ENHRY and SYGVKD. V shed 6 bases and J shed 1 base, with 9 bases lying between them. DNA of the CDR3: TGTGCCATCAGGCCCGCAGGGAACACCGGGGAGCTGTTTTTT. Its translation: CAIRPAGNTGELFF.

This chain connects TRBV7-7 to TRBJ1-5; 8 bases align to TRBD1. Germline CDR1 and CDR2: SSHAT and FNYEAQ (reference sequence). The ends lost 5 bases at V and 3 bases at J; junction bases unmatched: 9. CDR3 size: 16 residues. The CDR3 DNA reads TGTGCCAGCAGCCCCGGGACAGGTCACCTCAATCAGCCCCAGCATTTT. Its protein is CASSPGTGHLNQPQHF.

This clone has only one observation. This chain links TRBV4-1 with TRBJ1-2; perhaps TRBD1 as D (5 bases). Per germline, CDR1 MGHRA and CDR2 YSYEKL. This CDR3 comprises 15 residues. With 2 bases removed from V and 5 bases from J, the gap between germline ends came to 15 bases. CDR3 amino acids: CASSQSGGRDYGYTF. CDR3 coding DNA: TGCGCCAGCAGCCAATCGGGGGGGAGAGATTATGGCTACACCTTC.

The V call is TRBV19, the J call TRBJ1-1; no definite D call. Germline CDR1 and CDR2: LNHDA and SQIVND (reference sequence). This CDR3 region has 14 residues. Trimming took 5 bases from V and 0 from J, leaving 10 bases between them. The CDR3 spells CASSLSTMNTEAFF. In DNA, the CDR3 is TGTGCCAGTAGTCTCTCTACCATGAACACTGAAGCTTTCTTT.

The CDR3: CASSEANEGKAGELFF. DNA for the CDR3: TGTGCCAGCAGTGAAGCGAACGAGGGGAAGGCCGGGGAGCTGTTTTTT. The chain recombines TRBV2 with TRBJ2-2; tentatively, D is TRBD1 or TRBD2 (5 bases each). Looked up from germline, CDR1 is SNHLY and CDR2 is FYNNEI. V lost 0 bases, J lost 6 bases, and 14 bases lay in between. This CDR3 contains 16 residues.

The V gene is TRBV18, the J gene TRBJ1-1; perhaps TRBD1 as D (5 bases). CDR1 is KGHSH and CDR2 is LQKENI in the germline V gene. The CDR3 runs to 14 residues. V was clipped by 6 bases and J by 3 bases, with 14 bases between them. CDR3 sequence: CASSQGGTHTEAFF. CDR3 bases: TGTGCCAGCTCCCAGGGAGGGACCCACACTGAAGCTTTCTTT.

The CDR3 spells CASSLGATLTPLKPQHF. The CDR3 bases are TGTGCCAGCAGCCTAGGGGCCACCTTAACCCCTTTAAAACCCCAGCATTTT. J is TRBJ1-5 and V is TRBV28, with D possibly matching TRBD1 (5 bases). V gave up 6 bases and J gave up 10 bases, with 28 bases separating them. CDR1 is MDHEN and CDR2 is SYDVKM in the germline V gene. The CDR3 covers 17 residues.